Only one count was recorded for the clone carrying this T cell receptor beta chain. These data originate in a study of blood T cell repertoires in COVID-19. As for the study in general: The analysed material was cDNA or gDNA that came from T cells, B-cell-depleted T cells, or PBMCs.

There are 16 residues in the CDR3. Germline values: CDR1 KGHDR, CDR2 SFDVKD. V dropped 0 bases and J dropped 5; count of bases not matched to a gene: 5. Original data processing: Amplifying reference gene primers gave estimates of nucleated cell counts. TCRdb's copy holds only in-frame clones and misses some; the assay was immunoSEQ multiplex PCR. V and J calls and clone size come straight from that table; D and trimming were deduced from the DNA. The profile shows about 21,000 clones, about three quarters of them singletons. The TCR originated in a man in his 60s with active COVID-19. The specimen was peripheral blood. The J gene is TRBJ2-5, the V gene TRBV24-1, with TRBD1 matching 10 bases. CDR3 nucleotide sequence: TGTGCCACCAGTGATTTGCGGGACAGGGGACGTGAGACCCAGTACTTC. Translated: CATSDLRDRGRETQYF.